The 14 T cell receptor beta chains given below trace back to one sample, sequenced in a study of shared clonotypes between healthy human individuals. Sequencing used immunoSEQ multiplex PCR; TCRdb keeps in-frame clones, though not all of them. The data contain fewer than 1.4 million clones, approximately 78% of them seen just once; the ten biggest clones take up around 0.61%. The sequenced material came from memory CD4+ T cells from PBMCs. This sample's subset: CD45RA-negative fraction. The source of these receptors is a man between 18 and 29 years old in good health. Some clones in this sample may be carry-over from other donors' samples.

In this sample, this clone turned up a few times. CDR3 sequence reads: CASSIGASGSSYEQYF. CDR3 coding DNA: TGTGCCAGCAGTATTGGGGCTAGCGGGAGCTCCTACGAGCAGTACTTC. V and J are TRBV2 and TRBJ2-7, with 10 bases lining up with TRBD2. The CDR3 is made up of 16 amino acids. Germline V gene lookup returns CDR1 SNHLY and CDR2 FYNNEI. V lost 5 bases and J lost 0; bases outside the gene matches: 7.

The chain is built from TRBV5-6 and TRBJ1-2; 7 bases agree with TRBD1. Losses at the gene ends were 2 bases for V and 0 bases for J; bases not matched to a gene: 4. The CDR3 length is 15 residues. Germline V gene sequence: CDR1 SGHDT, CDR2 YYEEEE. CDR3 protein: CASSLKTGTNYGYTF. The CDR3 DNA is TGTGCCAGCAGCTTAAAGACAGGGACTAACTATGGCTACACCTTC.

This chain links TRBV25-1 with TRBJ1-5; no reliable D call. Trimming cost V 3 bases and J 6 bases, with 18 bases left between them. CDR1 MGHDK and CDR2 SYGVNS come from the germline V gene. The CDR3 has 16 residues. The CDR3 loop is CASSDSHFGISQPQHF. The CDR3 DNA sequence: TGTGCCAGCAGTGACTCTCACTTCGGGATAAGTCAGCCCCAGCATTTT. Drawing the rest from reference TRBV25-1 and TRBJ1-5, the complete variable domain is EADIYQTPRYLVIGTGKKITLECSQTMGHDKMYWYQQDPGMELHLIHYSYGVNSTEKGDLSSESTVSRIRTEHFPLTLESARPSHTSQYLCASSDSHFGISQPQHFGDGTRLSIL.

The CDR3 sequence: CASSEGKGHSQAFF. CDR3 nucleotides: TGTGCCAGCAGTGAAGGGAAGGGCCACTCTCAAGCTTTCTTT. The chain links TRBV6-1 to TRBJ1-1; the D is unclear. Germline V gene lookup returns CDR1 MNHNS and CDR2 SASEGT. This CDR3 comprises 14 residues. The ends were cut back, 1 base at V and 9 bases at J, with 15 bases in the middle.

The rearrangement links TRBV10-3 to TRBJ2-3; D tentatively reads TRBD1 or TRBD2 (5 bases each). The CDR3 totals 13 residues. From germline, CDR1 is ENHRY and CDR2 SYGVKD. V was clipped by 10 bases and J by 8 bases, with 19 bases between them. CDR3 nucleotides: TGTGCCACCCAAGGGACGGTCGGCGGTACGCAGTATTTT. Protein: CATQGTVGGTQYF.

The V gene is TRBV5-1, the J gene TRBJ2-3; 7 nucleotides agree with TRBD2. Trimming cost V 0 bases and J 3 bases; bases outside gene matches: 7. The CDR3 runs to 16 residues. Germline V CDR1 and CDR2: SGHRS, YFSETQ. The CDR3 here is CASSLASKGGTDTQYF. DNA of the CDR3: TGCGCCAGCAGCTTGGCCTCGAAGGGAGGGACAGATACGCAGTATTTT.

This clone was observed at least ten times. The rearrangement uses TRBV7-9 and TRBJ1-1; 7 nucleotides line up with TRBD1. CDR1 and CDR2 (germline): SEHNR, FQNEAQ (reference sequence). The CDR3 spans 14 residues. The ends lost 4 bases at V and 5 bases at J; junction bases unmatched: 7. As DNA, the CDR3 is TGTGCCAGCAGCTCGACAGGGAGAGTAACTGAAGCTTTCTTT. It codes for CASSSTGRVTEAFF.

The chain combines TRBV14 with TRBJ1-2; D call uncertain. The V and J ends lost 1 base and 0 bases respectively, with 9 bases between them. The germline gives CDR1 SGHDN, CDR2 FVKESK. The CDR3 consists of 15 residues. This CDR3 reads CASSQGRNTNYGYTF. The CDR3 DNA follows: TGTGCCAGCAGCCAAGGGAGGAATACTAACTATGGCTACACCTTC.

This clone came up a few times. The CDR3 nucleotides read TGCAGCACCCGGGGGGAGGGCTCCGGCACAGATACGCAGTATTTT. Its translation: CSTRGEGSGTDTQYF. The V call is TRBV29-1, the J call TRBJ2-3; TRBD2 agrees at 7 bases. The J segment lost 1 base and the V segment lost 8 bases, leaving 12 bases of the junction unmatched. The length of the CDR3 is 15 residues. Per germline, CDR1 SQVTM and CDR2 ANQGSEA.

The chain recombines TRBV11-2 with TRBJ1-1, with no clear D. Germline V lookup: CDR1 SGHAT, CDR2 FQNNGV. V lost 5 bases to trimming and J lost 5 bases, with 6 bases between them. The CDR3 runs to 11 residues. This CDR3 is CASSPRTEAFF. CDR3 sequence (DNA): TGTGCCAGCAGCCCTAGGACTGAAGCTTTCTTT.

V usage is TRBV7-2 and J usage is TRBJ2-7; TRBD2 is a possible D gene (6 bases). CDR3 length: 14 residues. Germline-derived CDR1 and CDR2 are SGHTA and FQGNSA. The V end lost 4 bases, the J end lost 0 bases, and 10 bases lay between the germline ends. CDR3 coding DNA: TGTGCCAGCAGCTCGCGGGACCGCTCCTACGAGCAGTACTTC. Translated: CASSSRDRSYEQYF.

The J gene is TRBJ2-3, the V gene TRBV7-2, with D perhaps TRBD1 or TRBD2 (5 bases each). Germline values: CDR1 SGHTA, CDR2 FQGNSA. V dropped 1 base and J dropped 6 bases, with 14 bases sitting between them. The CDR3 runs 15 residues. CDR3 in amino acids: CASSLVGDWGDTQYF. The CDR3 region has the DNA TGTGCCAGCAGCTTAGTCGGAGACTGGGGGGATACGCAGTATTTT. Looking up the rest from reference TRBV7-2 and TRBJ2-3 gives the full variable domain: GAGVSQSPSNKVTEKGKDVELRCDPISGHTALYWYRQSLGQGLEFLIYFQGNSAPDKSGLPSDRFSAERTGGSVSTLTIQRTQQEDSAVYLCASSLVGDWGDTQYFGPGTRLTVL.

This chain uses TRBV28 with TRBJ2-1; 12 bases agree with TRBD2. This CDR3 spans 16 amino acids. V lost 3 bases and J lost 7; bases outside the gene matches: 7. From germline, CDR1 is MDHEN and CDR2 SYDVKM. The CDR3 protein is CASSLTTSGSSNEQFF. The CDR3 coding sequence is TGTGCCAGCAGTTTGACGACTAGCGGGAGTTCGAATGAGCAGTTCTTC. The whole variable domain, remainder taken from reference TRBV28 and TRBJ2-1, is DVKVTQSSRYLVKRTGEKVFLECVQDMDHENMFWYRQDPGLGLRLIYFSYDVKMKEKGDIPEGYSVSREKKERFSLILESASTNQTSMYLCASSLTTSGSSNEQFFGPGTRLTVL.

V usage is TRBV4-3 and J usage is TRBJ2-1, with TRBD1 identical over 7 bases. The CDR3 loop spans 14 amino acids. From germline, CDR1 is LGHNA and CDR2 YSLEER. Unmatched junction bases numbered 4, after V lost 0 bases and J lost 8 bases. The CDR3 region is CASSQELGGDEQFF. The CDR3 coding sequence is TGCGCCAGCAGCCAAGAATTAGGGGGCGATGAGCAGTTCTTC.